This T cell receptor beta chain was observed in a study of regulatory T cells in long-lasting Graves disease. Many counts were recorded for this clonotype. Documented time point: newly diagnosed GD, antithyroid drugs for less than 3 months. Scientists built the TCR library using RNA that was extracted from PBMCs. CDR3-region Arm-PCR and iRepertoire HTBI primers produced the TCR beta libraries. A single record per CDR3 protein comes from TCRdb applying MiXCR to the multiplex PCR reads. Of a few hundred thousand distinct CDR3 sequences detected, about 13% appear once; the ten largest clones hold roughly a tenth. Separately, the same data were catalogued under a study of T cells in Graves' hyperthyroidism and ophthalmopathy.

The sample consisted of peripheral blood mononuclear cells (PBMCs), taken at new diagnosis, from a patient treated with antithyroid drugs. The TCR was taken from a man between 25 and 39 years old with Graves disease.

The CDR3 nucleotides read TGTGCCAGCGTTGGGTGGACCCAGTACTTC. Its translation: CASVGWTQYF. V gene TRBV6-2 or TRBV6-3 combines with J gene TRBJ2-5, with D unresolved. V shed 8 bases and J shed 7 bases, with 8 bases lying between them. This CDR3 has 10 residues. The germline gives CDR1 MNHEY, CDR2 SVGEGT.